One TCR beta chain is described in this entry. The target antigen is unknown. This sample is part of a study of cytomegalovirus exposure and HLA in healthy donors. Germline CDR1 MDHEN, CDR2 SYDVKM. The CDR3 loop spans 14 amino acids. V shed 7 bases and J 0 bases; nucleotides not matched to a gene: 2. Points from the study as a whole: When analyzed later, a missense DCLRE1C variant was found to be linked to TCR beta V- and J-gene trimming.

PCR was performed using 60 Vbeta and 13 Jbeta primers. Repertoires were generated with immunoSEQ multiplex PCR, while TCRdb's copy carries only in-frame clones and drops some. This sample has approximately 100,000 clones, with 60% to 75% found just once. This rearrangement joins TRBV28 to TRBJ1-3; 8 bases are shared with TRBD1. This TCR came from a woman aged 40-49 years in good health and CMV-seronegative. The sequenced material came from PBMCs. The CDR3 reads CASTGTGSGNTIYF. CDR3 nucleotides: TGTGCCAGCACCGGGACAGGCTCTGGAAACACCATATATTTT.